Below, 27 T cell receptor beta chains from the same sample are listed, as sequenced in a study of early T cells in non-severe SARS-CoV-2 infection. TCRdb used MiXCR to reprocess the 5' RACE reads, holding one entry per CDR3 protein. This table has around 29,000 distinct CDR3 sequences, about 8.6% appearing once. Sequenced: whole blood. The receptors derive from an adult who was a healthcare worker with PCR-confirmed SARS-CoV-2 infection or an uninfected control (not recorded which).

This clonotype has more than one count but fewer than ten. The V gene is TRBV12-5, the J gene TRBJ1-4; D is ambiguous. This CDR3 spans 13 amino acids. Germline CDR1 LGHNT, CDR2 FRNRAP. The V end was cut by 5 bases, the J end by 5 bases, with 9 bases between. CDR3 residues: CASGVGQNEKLFF. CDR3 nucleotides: TGTGCTAGTGGTGTCGGCCAGAATGAAAAACTGTTTTTT.

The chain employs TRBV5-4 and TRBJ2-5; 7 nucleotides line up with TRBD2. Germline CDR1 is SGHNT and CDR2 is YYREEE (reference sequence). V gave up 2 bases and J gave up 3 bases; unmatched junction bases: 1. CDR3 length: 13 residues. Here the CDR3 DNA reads TGTGCCAGCAGCTTCCGGGGGGAAGAGACCCAGTACTTC. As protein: CASSFRGEETQYF.

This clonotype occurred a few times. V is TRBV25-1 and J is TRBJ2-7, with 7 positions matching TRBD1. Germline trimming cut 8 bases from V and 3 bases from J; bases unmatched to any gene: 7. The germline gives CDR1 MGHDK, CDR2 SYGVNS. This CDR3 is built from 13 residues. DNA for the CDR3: TGTGCCAGCTCCCGGGACAGACTCTACGAGCAGTACTTC. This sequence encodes CASSRDRLYEQYF.

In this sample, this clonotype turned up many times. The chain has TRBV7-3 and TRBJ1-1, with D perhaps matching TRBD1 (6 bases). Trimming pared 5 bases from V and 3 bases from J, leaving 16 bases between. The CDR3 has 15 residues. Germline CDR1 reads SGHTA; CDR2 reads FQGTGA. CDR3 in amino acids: CASSPTAGGDTEAFF. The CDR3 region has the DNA TGTGCCAGCAGCCCAACGGCTGGGGGCGACACTGAAGCTTTCTTT.

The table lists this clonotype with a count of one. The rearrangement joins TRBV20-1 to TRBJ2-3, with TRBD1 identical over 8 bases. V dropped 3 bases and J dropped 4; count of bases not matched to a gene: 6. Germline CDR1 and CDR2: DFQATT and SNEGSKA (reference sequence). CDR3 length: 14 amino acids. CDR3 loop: CSASRGRGADTQYF. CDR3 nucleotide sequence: TGCAGTGCTAGCAGGGGGCGCGGCGCAGATACGCAGTATTTT.

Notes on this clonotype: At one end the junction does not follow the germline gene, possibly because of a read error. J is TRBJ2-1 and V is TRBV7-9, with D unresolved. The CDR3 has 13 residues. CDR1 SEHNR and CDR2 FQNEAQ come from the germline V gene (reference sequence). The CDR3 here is CASSFGSFNEQFF. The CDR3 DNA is TGTGCCAGCAGCTTCGGTTCCTTCAATGAGCAGTTCTTC.

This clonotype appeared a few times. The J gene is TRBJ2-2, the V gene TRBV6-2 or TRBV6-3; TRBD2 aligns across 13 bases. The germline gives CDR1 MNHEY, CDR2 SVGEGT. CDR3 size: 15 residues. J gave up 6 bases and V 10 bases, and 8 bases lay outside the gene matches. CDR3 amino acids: CATLLAGGPAGELFF. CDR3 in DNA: TGTGCCACCCTACTAGCGGGGGGGCCGGCCGGGGAGCTGTTTTTT.

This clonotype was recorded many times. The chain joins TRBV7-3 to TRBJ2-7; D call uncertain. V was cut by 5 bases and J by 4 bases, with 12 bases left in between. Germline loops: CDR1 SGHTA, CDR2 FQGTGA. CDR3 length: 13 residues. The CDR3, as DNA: TGTGCCAGCAGCAGGGAAGCCCAATACGAGCAGTACTTC. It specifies CASSREAQYEQYF.

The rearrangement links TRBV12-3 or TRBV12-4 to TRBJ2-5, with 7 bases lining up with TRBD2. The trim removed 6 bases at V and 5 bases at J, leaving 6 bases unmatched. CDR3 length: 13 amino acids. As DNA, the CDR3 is TGTGCCAGCAGCCGGGGGGTAGATGAGACCCAGTACTTC. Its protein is CASSRGVDETQYF.

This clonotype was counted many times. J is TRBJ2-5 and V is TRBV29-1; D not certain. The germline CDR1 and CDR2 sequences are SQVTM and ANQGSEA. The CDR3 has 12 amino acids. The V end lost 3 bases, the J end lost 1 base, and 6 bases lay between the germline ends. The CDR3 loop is CSVDPSQETQYF. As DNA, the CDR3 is TGCAGCGTTGATCCCAGCCAAGAGACCCAGTACTTC.

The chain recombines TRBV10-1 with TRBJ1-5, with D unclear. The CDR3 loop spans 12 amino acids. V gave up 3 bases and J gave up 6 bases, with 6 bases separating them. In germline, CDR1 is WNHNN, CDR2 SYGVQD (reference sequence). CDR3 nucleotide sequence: TGCGCCAGCAGTGATTTAGGTCAGCCCCAGCATTTT. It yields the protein CASSDLGQPQHF.

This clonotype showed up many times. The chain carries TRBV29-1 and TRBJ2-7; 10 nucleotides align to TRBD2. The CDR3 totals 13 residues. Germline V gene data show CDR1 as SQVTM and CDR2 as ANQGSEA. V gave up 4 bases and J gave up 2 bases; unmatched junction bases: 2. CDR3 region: CSVGLAGAYEQYF. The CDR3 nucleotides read TGCAGCGTTGGGCTAGCGGGGGCCTACGAGCAGTACTTC.

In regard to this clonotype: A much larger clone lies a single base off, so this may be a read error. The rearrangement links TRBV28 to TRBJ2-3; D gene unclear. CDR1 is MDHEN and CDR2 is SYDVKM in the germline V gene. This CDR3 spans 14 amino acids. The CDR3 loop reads CANSPSKAADTQYF. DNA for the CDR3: TGTGCCAACAGTCCCTCGAAGGCGGCAGATACGCAGTATTTT.

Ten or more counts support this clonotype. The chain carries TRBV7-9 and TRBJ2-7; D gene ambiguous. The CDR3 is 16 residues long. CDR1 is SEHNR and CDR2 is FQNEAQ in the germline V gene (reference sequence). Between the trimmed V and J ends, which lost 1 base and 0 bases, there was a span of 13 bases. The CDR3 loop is CASSLEVWHSSYEQYF. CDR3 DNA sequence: TGTGCCAGCAGCTTAGAGGTCTGGCATAGCTCCTACGAGCAGTACTTC.

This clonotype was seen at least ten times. The CDR3: CASSEPGSPLHF. The CDR3, as DNA: TGCGCCAGCAGCGAGCCAGGGTCACCCCTCCACTTT. This chain connects TRBV5-1 to TRBJ1-6; D may be TRBD1 (5 bases). Germline V gene data show CDR1 as SGHRS and CDR2 as YFSETQ. Trimming cost V 4 bases and J 10 bases, with 9 bases left between them. The CDR3 runs to 12 residues.

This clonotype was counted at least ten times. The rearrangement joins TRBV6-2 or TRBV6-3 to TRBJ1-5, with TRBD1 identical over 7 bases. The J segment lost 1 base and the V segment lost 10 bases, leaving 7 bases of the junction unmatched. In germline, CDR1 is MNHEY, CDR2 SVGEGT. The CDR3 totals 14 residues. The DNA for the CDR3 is TGTGCCACCAGACAGGGTGGGAGCAATCAGCCCCAGCATTTT. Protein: CATRQGGSNQPQHF.

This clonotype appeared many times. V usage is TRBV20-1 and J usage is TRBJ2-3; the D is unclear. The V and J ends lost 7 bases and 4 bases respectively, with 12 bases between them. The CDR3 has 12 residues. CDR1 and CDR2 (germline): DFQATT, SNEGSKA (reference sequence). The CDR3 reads CSVAGGPDTQYF. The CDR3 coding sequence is TGCAGTGTAGCTGGCGGACCAGATACGCAGTATTTT.

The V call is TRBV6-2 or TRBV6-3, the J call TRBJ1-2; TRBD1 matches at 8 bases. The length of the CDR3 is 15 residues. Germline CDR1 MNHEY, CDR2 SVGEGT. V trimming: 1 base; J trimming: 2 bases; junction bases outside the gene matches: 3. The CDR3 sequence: CASSYLRTGNYGYTF. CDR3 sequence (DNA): TGTGCCAGCAGTTACTTGCGGACAGGGAACTATGGCTACACCTTC.

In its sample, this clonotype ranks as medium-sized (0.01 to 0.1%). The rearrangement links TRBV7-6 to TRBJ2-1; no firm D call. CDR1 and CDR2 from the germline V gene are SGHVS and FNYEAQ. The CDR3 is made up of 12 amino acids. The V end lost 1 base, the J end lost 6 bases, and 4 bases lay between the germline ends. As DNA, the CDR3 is TGTGCCAGCAGCTTAGACGGCAATGAGCAGTTCTTC. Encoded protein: CASSLDGNEQFF.

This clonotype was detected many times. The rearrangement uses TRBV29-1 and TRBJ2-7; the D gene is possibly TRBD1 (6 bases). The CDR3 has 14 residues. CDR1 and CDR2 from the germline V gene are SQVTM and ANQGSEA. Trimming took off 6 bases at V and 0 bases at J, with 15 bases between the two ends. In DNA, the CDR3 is TGCAGCGTGGTCCCTCAGGGGATCTCCTACGAGCAGTACTTC. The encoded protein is CSVVPQGISYEQYF.

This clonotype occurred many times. The CDR3 DNA reads as TGTGCCAGCAGCTTTTTGGACACCTATGGCTACACCTTC. This codes for CASSFLDTYGYTF. The genes are TRBV7-9 and TRBJ1-2, with D possibly matching TRBD1 (5 bases). CDR1 SEHNR and CDR2 FQNEAQ come from the germline V gene (reference sequence). V was clipped by 3 bases and J by 4 bases, with 9 bases between them. CDR3 length: 13 amino acids.

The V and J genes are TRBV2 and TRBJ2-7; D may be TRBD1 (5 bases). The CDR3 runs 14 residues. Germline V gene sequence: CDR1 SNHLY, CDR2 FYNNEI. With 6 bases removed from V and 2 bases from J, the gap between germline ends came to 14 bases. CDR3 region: CASRVEQDAYEQYF. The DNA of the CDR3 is TGTGCCAGCAGAGTAGAACAGGATGCCTACGAGCAGTACTTC.

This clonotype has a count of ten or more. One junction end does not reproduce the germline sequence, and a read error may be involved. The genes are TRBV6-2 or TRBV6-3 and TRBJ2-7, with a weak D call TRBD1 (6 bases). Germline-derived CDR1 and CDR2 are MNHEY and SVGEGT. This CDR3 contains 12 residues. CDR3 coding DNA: TGTGCCAGCAGATCGCCCCGACAGGATTTGGGCTTC. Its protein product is CASRSPRQDLGF.

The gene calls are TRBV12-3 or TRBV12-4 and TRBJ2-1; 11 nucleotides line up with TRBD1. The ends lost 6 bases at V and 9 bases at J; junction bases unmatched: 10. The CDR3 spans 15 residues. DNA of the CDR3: TGTGCCAGCAGCGGCGGCGGGACAGGGGGTCTTGAGCAGTTCTTC. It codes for CASSGGGTGGLEQFF.

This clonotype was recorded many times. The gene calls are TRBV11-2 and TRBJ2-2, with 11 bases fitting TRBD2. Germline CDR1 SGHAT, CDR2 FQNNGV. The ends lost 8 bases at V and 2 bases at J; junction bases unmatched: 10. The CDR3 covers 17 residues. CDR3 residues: CASPEGLAAINTGELFF. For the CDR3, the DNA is TGTGCCAGCCCCGAGGGACTAGCGGCGATTAACACCGGGGAGCTGTTTTTT. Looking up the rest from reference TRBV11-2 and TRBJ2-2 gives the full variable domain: EAGVAQSPRYKIIEKRQSVAFWCNPISGHATLYWYQQILGQGPKLLIQFQNNGVVDDSQLPKDRFSAERLKGVDSTLKIQPAKLEDSAVYLCASPEGLAAINTGELFFGEGSRLTVL.

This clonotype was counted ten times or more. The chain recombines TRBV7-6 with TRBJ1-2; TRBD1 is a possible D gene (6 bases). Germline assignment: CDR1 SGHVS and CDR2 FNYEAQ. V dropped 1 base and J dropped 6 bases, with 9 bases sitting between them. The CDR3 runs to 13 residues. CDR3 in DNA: TGTGCCAGCAGCTTAGGCAGGGGAGATGGCTACACCTTC. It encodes CASSLGRGDGYTF.

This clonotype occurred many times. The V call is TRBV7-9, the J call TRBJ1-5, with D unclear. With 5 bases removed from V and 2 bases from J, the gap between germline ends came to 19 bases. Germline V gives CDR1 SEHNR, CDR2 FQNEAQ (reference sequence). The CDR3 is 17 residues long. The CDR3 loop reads CASSRLMEVRGNQPQHF. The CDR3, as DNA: TGTGCCAGCAGCCGCCTTATGGAGGTTCGCGGCAATCAGCCCCAGCATTTT.